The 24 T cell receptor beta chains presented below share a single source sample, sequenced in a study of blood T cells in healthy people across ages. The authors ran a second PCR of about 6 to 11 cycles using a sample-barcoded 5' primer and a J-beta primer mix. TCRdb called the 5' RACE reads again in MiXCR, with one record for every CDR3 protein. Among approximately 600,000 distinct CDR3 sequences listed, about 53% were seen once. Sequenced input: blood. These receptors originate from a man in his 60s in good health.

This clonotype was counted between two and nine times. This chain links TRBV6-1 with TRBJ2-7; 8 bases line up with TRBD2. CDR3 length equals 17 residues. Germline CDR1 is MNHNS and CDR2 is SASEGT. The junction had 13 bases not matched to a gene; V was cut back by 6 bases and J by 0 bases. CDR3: CASSRASLAGFSYEQYF. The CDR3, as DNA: TGTGCCAGCAGCCGCGCGTCGTTAGCGGGGTTCTCCTACGAGCAGTACTTC.

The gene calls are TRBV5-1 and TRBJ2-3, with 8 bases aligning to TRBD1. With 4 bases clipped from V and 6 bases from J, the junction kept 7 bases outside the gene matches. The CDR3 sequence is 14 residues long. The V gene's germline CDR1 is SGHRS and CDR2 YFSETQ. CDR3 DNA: TGCGCCAGCAGCGTAGCCGACAGGGGCGATACGCAGTATTTT. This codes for CASSVADRGDTQYF.

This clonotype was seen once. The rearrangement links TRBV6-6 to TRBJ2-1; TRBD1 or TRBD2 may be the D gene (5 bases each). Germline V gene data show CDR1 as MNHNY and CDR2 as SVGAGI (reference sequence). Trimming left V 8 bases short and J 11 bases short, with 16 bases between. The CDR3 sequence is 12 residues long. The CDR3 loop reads CASLGPGAKQFF. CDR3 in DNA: TGTGCCAGCCTGGGACCTGGGGCCAAGCAGTTCTTC.

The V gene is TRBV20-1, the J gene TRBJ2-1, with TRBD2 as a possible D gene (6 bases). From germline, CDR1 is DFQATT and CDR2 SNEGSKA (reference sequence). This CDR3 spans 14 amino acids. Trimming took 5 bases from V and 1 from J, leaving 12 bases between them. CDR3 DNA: TGCAGTGCTCTACCCGGGGGTTCCTACAATGAGCAGTTCTTC. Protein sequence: CSALPGGSYNEQFF.

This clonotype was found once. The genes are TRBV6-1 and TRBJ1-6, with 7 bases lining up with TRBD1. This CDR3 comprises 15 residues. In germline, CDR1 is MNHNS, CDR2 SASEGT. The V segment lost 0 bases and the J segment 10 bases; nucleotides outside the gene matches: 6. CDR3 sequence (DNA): TGTGCCAGCAGTGAAGCATGGGGACAGCGGTCACCCCTCCACTTT. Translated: CASSEAWGQRSPLHF.

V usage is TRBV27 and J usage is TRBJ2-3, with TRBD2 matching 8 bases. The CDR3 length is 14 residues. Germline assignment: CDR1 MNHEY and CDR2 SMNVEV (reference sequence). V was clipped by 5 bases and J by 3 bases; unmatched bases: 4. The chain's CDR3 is CASSQERGTDTQYF. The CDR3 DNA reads TGTGCCAGCAGTCAAGAGCGGGGGACAGATACGCAGTATTTT.

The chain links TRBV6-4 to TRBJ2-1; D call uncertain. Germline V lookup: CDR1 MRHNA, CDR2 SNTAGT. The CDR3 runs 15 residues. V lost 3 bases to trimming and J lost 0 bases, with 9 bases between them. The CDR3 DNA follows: TGTGCCAGCAGTGAGTCGGTAGCCTCCTACAATGAGCAGTTCTTC. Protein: CASSESVASYNEQFF.

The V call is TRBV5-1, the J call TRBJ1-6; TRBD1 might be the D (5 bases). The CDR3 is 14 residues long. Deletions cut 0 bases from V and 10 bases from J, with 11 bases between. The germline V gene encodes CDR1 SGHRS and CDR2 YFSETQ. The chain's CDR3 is CASSLEQARSPLHF. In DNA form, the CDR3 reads TGCGCCAGCAGCTTGGAACAGGCCCGATCACCCCTCCACTTT.

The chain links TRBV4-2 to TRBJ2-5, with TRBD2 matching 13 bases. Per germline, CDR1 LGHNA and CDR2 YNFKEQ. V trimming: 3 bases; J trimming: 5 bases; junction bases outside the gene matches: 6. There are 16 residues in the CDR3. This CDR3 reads CASSQGGLAGTETQYF. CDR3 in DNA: TGTGCCAGCAGCCAGGGGGGACTAGCGGGGACGGAGACCCAGTACTTC.

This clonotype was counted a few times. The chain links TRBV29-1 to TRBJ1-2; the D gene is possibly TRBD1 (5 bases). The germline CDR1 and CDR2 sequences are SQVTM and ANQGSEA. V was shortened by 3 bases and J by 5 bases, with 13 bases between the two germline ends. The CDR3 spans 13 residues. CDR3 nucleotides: TGCAGCGTTGAGGCAGGGAGTTATTATGGCTACACCTTC. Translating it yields CSVEAGSYYGYTF.

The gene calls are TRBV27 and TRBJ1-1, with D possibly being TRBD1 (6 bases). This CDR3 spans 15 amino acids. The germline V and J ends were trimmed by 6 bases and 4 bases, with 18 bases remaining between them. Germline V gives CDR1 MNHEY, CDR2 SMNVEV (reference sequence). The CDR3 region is CASRTQGKGGTEAFF. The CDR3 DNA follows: TGTGCCAGCAGAACGCAGGGGAAGGGTGGCACTGAAGCTTTCTTT.

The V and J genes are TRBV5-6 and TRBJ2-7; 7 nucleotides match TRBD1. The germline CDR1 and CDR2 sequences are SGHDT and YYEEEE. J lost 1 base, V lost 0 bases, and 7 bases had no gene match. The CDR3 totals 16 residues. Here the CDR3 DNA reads TGTGCCAGCAGCTTGGTAAAAGGGACAGATTCCTACGAGCAGTACTTC. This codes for CASSLVKGTDSYEQYF.

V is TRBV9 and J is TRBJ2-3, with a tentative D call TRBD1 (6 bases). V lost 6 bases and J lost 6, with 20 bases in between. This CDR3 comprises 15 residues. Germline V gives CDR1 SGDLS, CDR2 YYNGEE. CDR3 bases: TGTGCCAGCAATGTAATTGGGTCAGGGGCGGATACGCAGTATTTT. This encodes CASNVIGSGADTQYF.

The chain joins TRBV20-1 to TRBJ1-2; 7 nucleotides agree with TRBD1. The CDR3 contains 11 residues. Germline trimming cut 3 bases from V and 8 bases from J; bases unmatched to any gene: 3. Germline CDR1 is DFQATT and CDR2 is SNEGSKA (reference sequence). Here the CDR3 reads CSASLTGGYTF. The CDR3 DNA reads TGCAGTGCTAGTTTGACAGGGGGCTACACCTTC.

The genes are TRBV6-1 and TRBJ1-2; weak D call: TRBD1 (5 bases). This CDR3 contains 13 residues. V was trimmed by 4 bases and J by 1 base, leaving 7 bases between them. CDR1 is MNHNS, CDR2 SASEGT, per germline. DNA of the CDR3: TGTGCCAGCAGTGGGACATATAACTATGGCTACACCTTC. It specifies CASSGTYNYGYTF.

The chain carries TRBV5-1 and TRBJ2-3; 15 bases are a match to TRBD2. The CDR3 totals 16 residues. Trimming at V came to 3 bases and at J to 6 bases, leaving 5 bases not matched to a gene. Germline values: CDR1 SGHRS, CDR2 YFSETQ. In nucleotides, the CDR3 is TGCGCCAGCAGCTCCGAGGGACTAGCGGGGGGTGATACGCAGTATTTT. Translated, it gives CASSSEGLAGGDTQYF.

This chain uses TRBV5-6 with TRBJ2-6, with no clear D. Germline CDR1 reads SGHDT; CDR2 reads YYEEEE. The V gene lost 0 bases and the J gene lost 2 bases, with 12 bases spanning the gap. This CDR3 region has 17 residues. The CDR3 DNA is TGTGCCAGCAGCTTGGTGGGGTTGGAGACTGGGGCCAACGTCCTGACTTTC. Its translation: CASSLVGLETGANVLTF.

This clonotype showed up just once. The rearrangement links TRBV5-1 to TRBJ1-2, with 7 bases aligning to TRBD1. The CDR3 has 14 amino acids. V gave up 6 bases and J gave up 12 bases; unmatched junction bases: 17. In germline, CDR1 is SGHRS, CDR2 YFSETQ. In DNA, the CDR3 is TGCGCCAGCAAGGATTCCGGCTTCCGAGGGGGCCACACCTTC. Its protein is CASKDSGFRGGHTF.

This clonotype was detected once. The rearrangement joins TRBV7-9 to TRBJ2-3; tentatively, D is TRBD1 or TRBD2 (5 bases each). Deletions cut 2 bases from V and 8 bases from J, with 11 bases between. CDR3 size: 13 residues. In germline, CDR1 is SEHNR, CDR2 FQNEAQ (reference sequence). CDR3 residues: CASSLLGDGTQYF. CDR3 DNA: TGTGCCAGCAGCTTATTAGGGGACGGTACGCAGTATTTT.

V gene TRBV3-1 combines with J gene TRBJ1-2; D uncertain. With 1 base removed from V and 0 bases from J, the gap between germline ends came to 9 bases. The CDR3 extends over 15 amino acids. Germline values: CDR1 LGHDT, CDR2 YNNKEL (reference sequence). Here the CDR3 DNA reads TGTGCCAGCAGCCAAGGCGGCAGGCCTAACTATGGCTACACCTTC. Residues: CASSQGGRPNYGYTF.

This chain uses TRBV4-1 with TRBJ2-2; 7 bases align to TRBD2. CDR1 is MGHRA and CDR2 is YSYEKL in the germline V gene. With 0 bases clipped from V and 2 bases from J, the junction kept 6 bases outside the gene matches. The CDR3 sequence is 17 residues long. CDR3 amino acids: CASSQDGSGLNTGELFF. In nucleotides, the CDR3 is TGCGCCAGCAGCCAAGATGGTAGCGGGCTAAACACCGGGGAGCTGTTTTTT.

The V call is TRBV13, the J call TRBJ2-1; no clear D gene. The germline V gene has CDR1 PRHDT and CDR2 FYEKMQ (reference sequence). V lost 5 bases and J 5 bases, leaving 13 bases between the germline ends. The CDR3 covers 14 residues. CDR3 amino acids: CASSTYSAHNEQFF. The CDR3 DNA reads TGTGCCAGCAGCACCTACAGTGCACACAATGAGCAGTTCTTC. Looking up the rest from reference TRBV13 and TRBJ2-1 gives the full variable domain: AAGVIQSPRHLIKEKRETATLKCYPIPRHDTVYWYQQGPGQDPQFLISFYEKMQSDKGSIPDRFSAQQFSDYHSELNMSSLELGDSALYFCASSTYSAHNEQFFGPGTRLTVL.

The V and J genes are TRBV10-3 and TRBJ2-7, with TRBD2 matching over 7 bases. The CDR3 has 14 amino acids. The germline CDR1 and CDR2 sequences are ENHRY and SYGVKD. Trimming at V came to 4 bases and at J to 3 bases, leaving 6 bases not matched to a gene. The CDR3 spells CAISASGTNYEQYF. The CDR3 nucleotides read TGTGCCATCAGTGCATCCGGGACTAACTACGAGCAGTACTTC.

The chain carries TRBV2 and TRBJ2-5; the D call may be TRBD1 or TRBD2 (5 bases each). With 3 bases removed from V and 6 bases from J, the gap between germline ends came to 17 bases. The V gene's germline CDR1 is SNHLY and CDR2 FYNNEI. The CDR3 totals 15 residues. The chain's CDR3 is CASSEAGTRSKTQYF. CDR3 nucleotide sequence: TGTGCCAGCAGTGAGGCCGGGACGCGCTCTAAGACCCAGTACTTC.